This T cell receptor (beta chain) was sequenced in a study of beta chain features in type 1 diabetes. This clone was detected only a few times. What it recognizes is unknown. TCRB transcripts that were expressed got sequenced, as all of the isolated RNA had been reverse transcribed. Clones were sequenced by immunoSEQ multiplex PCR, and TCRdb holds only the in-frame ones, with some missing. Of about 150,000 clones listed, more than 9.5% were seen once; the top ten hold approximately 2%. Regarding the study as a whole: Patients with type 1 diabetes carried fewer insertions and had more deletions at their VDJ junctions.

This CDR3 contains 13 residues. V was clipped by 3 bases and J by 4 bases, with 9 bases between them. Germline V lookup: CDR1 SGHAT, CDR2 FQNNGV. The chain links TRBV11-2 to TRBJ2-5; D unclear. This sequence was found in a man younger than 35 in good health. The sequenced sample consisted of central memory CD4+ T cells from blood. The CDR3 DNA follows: TGTGCCAGCAGCTTCACAGTTCGAGAGACCCAGTACTTC. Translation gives CASSFTVRETQYF.